This T cell receptor (beta chain) derives from a study of T cells in Graves' hyperthyroidism and ophthalmopathy. The sample holds many counts of this clonotype. Researchers took RNA transcripts and amplified the TCR beta CDR3 regions from them. RT-PCR in the first round (using the HTBI primer set) targeted the TCR CDR3. TCRdb reprocessed the multiplex PCR reads with MiXCR, giving one entry per CDR3 protein. The repertoire holds a few hundred thousand distinct CDR3 sequences, roughly 15% seen once, with almost 35% in the top ten. Each ophthalmopathy patient scored at least 3 on the Clinical Activity Score and at least 4 on NOSPECS grade, with duration under 3 months. Clinical symptoms, serum thyroxine, TRAb, thyroid ultrasound and orbital computed tomography established diagnosis. V was clipped by 1 base and J by 6 bases, with 10 bases between them. In germline, CDR1 is SEHNR, CDR2 FQNEAQ (reference sequence). The CDR3 extends over 13 amino acids.

The origin of this receptor is a middle-aged woman with Graves' ophthalmopathy. Sample: blood. This chain connects TRBV7-9 to TRBJ2-7, with D possibly matching TRBD1 (5 bases). CDR3 nucleotide sequence: TGTGCCAGCAGCTTAGTGGCAGGGCTCGAGCAGTACTTC. It specifies CASSLVAGLEQYF.